Listed below are T cell receptor beta chains from one sample, sequenced in a study of T cells in Graves' hyperthyroidism and ophthalmopathy. MiXCR was run by TCRdb on the multiplex PCR reads, yielding one entry per CDR3 protein. In the table there are fewer than 550,000 distinct CDR3 sequences, roughly a quarter of which are singletons. Sequencing was done on a sample of blood. These receptors were collected from a woman younger than 45 with Graves' ophthalmopathy. Each CDR3 is given with its conserved first and last residue. The D gene is left open where the match is weak. Rows give clone size only sometimes, using once, few, many, or a class for an expanded clone.

len: 14
abundance: many
v_gene: TRBV10-3
j_gene: TRBJ1-1
d_gene: .
CDR3nt: TGTGCCATCAGTGACGGACAGTTGAACACTGAAGCTTTCTTT
CDR3aa: CAISDGQLNTEAFF

len: 14
abundance: many
v_gene: TRBV29-1
j_gene: TRBJ1-1
d_gene: TRBD1
CDR3nt: TGCAGCGTTCAAAAAGGACAGGGGAAGACTGAAGCTTTCTTT
CDR3aa: CSVQKGQGKTEAFF

len: 15
abundance: .
v_gene: TRBV9
j_gene: TRBJ2-7
d_gene: .
CDR3nt: TGTGCCAGCAGCGTAGGATCAGGGACTTCCTACGAGCAGTACTTC
CDR3aa: CASSVGSGTSYEQYF

len: 14
abundance: many
v_gene: TRBV13
j_gene: TRBJ1-5
d_gene: TRBD1
CDR3nt: TGTGCCAGCAGCCTAGGACAGGGGGCACGGCCCCAGCATTTT
CDR3aa: CASSLGQGARPQHF

len: 15
abundance: many
v_gene: TRBV20-1
j_gene: TRBJ2-7
d_gene: TRBD1
CDR3nt: TGCAGTGCTAGAGATCAGGGACAGGCCACCTACGAGCAGTACTTC
CDR3aa: CSARDQGQATYEQYF

len: 13
abundance: many
v_gene: TRBV10-3
j_gene: TRBJ1-1
d_gene: .
CDR3nt: TGTGCCATCAGTTTTTCGGAGAACACTGAAGCTTTCTTT
CDR3aa: CAISFSENTEAFF

len: 17
abundance: .
v_gene: TRBV7-2
j_gene: TRBJ2-5
d_gene: .
CDR3nt: TGTGCCAGCAGCTTACGCGGGGCAGTGACCTGGGGGGAGACCCAGTACTTC
CDR3aa: CASSLRGAVTWGETQYF

len: 13
abundance: many
v_gene: TRBV19
j_gene: TRBJ1-2
d_gene: .
CDR3nt: TGTGCCAGTAGTACAGGGCTGAGCTATGGCTACACCTTC
CDR3aa: CASSTGLSYGYTF

len: 15
abundance: .
v_gene: TRBV6-1
j_gene: TRBJ2-5
d_gene: TRBD1
CDR3nt: TGTGCCAGCATGATGGACAGGAGTTATGGAGAGACCCAGTACTTC
CDR3aa: CASMMDRSYGETQYF

len: 11
abundance: .
v_gene: TRBV28
j_gene: TRBJ2-5
d_gene: .
CDR3nt: TGTGCCAGCGGGACCTTGGAGACCCAGTACTTC
CDR3aa: CASGTLETQYF